This T cell receptor (beta chain) was recovered during a study of blood T cell repertoires in COVID-19. Study-wide background: PBMCs, B-cell-depleted T cells, or T cells were the source of the cDNA or gDNA that made up the material.

Germline CDR1 is SGHNT and CDR2 is YYREEE (reference sequence). This CDR3 comprises 13 residues. Trimming stripped 1 base from V and 2 bases from J, with 7 bases between. Source study methods: Estimated nucleated cell counts came from reference gene primer amplification. The data were produced by immunoSEQ multiplex PCR, yet TCRdb's version contains in-frame clones alone and is incomplete. V, J and clone size derive from that table, while D and trimming were established from the DNA sequence. The data hold 200,000 to 300,000 clones, with about 86% observed a single time. The V and J genes are TRBV5-4 and TRBJ2-7, with D possibly being TRBD2 (6 bases). This clonotype was sampled from a woman under 40 who had recovered from COVID-19. The specimen sequenced was peripheral blood. CDR3 bases: TGTGCCAGCAGCTTGTCGGGGGCCTACGAGCAGTACTTC. Translation gives CASSLSGAYEQYF. The full variable domain, with the rest looked up from reference TRBV5-4 and TRBJ2-7, is ETGVTQSPTHLIKTRGQQVTLRCSSQSGHNTVSWYQQALGQGPQFIFQYYREEENGRGNFPPRFSGLQFPNYSSELNVNALELDDSALYLCASSLSGAYEQYFGPGTRLTVT.